These 27 T cell receptor beta chains were sequenced from one sample in a study of shared clonotypes between healthy human individuals. The protocol was immunoSEQ multiplex PCR, while the TCRdb copy is restricted to in-frame clones and leaves out a portion. This sample has about 730,000 clones, with 72% found just once. Specimen: memory CD4+ T cells sorted from blood. As for subset: CD45RA-negative fraction. The receptor set was obtained from a woman in her twenties or thirties in good health.

The chain recombines TRBV7-6 with TRBJ2-5; a possible D gene is TRBD1 (6 bases). V lost 4 bases to trimming and J lost 2 bases, with 11 bases between them. The CDR3 runs 14 residues. Looked up from germline, CDR1 is SGHVS and CDR2 is FNYEAQ. CDR3 sequence (DNA): TGTGCCAGCAGCTCCGGGACACTACAAGAGACCCAGTACTTC. Translation: CASSSGTLQETQYF.

This sequence joins TRBV18 and TRBJ2-1; TRBD2 matches 13 bases. Germline CDR1 is KGHSH and CDR2 is LQKENI. J was trimmed by 3 bases and V by 4 bases; bases with no gene match: 12. The CDR3 length is 19 residues. This chain's CDR3 is CASSQTGLAGVVGYNEQFF. The CDR3 DNA reads TGTGCCAGCTCACAGACCGGACTAGCGGGAGTTGTCGGCTACAATGAGCAGTTCTTC.

The chain employs TRBV7-2 and TRBJ2-1, with 9 bases that match TRBD2. CDR1 and CDR2 (germline): SGHTA, FQGNSA. The V and J ends lost 3 bases and 4 bases, in that order; junction bases with no gene match: 4. This CDR3 spans 15 amino acids. The CDR3 sequence: CASSFASGTYNEQFF. The CDR3 DNA is TGTGCCAGCAGCTTCGCTAGCGGGACTTACAATGAGCAGTTCTTC.

This chain joins TRBV2 and TRBJ2-7, with 8 bases lining up with TRBD2. There are 14 residues in the CDR3. Germline CDR1 SNHLY, CDR2 FYNNEI. The V and J ends lost 2 bases and 5 bases, in that order; junction bases with no gene match: 5. CDR3: CASSESGRFNEQYF. CDR3 in DNA: TGTGCCAGCAGTGAAAGCGGGAGATTCAACGAGCAGTACTTC.

This chain links TRBV28 with TRBJ2-5; 8 bases map to TRBD2. CDR1 and CDR2 (germline): MDHEN, SYDVKM. The CDR3 has 17 amino acids. Trimming removed 3 bases from V and 3 bases from J; junction bases left unmatched: 12. CDR3 residues: CASSFVGLGRGEETQYF. DNA for the CDR3: TGTGCCAGCAGTTTTGTGGGACTAGGCCGAGGCGAAGAGACCCAGTACTTC.

This rearrangement joins TRBV19 to TRBJ1-5; D gene uncertain. Trimming stripped 1 base from V and 2 bases from J, with 9 bases between. The CDR3 sequence is 15 residues long. Germline V gene data show CDR1 as LNHDA and CDR2 as SQIVND (reference sequence). The CDR3 DNA reads TGTGCCAGTAGTATAGCGACTGATGGCAATCAGCCCCAGCATTTT. This codes for CASSIATDGNQPQHF.

V and J are TRBV28 and TRBJ2-5; 7 nucleotides align to TRBD1. Germline V lookup: CDR1 MDHEN, CDR2 SYDVKM. J lost 5 bases, V lost 6 bases, and 6 bases had no gene match. This CDR3 has 13 amino acids. CDR3 residues: CASRRQGYETQYF. CDR3 nucleotides: TGTGCCAGCAGACGACAGGGCTACGAGACCCAGTACTTC.

This clone was detected only once. The J gene is TRBJ1-2, the V gene TRBV28; D is undetermined. The CDR3 length is 12 residues. The germline V gene has CDR1 MDHEN and CDR2 SYDVKM. Trimming removed 10 bases from V and 3 bases from J, with 12 bases in between. For the CDR3, the DNA is TGTGCCACCAAGGTGGGCCACTATGGCTACACCTTC. This codes for CATKVGHYGYTF.

The chain links TRBV9 to TRBJ2-1; 14 bases are shared with TRBD2. The CDR3 covers 17 residues. J was trimmed by 7 bases and V by 4 bases; bases with no gene match: 10. CDR1 and CDR2 from the germline V gene are SGDLS and YYNGEE. The DNA for the CDR3 is TGTGCCAGCAGCCCTACCGGGACTAGCGGGAGATGGAATGAGCAGTTCTTC. Translating gives CASSPTGTSGRWNEQFF.

A few counts support this clone. J is TRBJ2-7 and V is TRBV14; no clear D. The CDR3 extends over 11 amino acids. Trimming cost V 5 bases and J 3 bases, with 5 bases left between them. CDR1 SGHDN and CDR2 FVKESK come from the germline V gene. The CDR3 reads CASSSFYEQYF. Here the CDR3 DNA reads TGTGCCAGCAGCTCCTTCTACGAGCAGTACTTC.

In regard to this clone: This specimen includes other DNA sequences encoding the same CDR3. The chain carries TRBV15 and TRBJ2-7, with unresolved D. The CDR3 is 12 amino acids. CDR1 is LNHNV and CDR2 is YYDKDF in the germline V gene (reference sequence). V gave up 1 base and J gave up 4 bases, with 5 bases separating them. The DNA of the CDR3 is TGTGCCACCAGCAGAGGAGGTTACGAGCAGTACTTC. Protein sequence: CATSRGGYEQYF.

The rearrangement uses TRBV20-1 and TRBJ2-7; tentative D call: TRBD2 (6 bases). Trimming cost V 3 bases and J 6 bases, with 9 bases left between them. The CDR3 spans 11 residues. CDR1 is DFQATT, CDR2 SNEGSKA, per germline (reference sequence). The CDR3 region is CSASGRGEQYF. The CDR3 coding sequence is TGCAGTGCTAGCGGGAGAGGCGAGCAGTACTTC.

The J gene is TRBJ2-7, the V gene TRBV7-9; D tentatively reads TRBD1 or TRBD2 (5 bases each). V lost 5 bases to trimming and J lost 0 bases, with 11 bases between them. CDR3 size: 14 residues. CDR1 and CDR2 (germline): SEHNR, FQNEAQ (reference sequence). CDR3 DNA: TGTGCCAGCAGCGGGGACGGGCACTCCTACGAGCAGTACTTC. The encoded protein is CASSGDGHSYEQYF.

The CDR3 spells CASSAPTGQGEQYF. The CDR3 DNA reads as TGTGCCAGCAGCGCCCCGACGGGGCAGGGCGAGCAGTACTTC. The chain joins TRBV9 to TRBJ2-7, with D perhaps being TRBD1 or TRBD2 (5 bases each). The CDR3 is 14 residues long. V was clipped by 3 bases and J by 6 bases, with 16 bases between them. The germline V gene has CDR1 SGDLS and CDR2 YYNGEE.

In DNA, the CDR3 is TGCGCCAGCAGCTTGGGGGACAGGGAGGGCACTGAAGCTTTCTTT. As protein: CASSLGDREGTEAFF. V is TRBV5-1 and J is TRBJ1-1, with 9 bases identical to TRBD1. V lost 0 bases and J lost 4; bases outside the gene matches: 4. The CDR3 contains 15 residues. Germline-derived CDR1 and CDR2 are SGHRS and YFSETQ.

The chain carries TRBV27 and TRBJ1-1; D is uncertain. Germline lookup yields CDR1 MNHEY and CDR2 SMNVEV (reference sequence). The CDR3 consists of 13 residues. V was cut by 5 bases and J by 3 bases, with 10 bases left in between. Written as DNA, the CDR3 is TGTGCCAGCAGTCGCGGTCGGTACACTGAAGCTTTCTTT. Translating it yields CASSRGRYTEAFF.

This clone appeared once. This chain joins TRBV28 and TRBJ2-7, with D perhaps given as TRBD1 or TRBD2 (7 bases each). Germline V CDR1 and CDR2: MDHEN, SYDVKM. The CDR3 is 16 residues long. The V and J ends lost 4 bases and 3 bases respectively, with 19 bases between them. CDR3 sequence: CASSSTTGRALYEQYF. The CDR3 DNA sequence: TGTGCCAGCAGTTCTACGACAGGGAGGGCCCTCTACGAGCAGTACTTC.

CDR3 residues: CASSLLAGHGELFF. CDR3 nucleotides: TGCGCCAGCAGCTTGTTAGCGGGACACGGGGAGCTGTTTTTT. The chain combines TRBV5-1 with TRBJ2-2; TRBD2 agrees at 8 bases. The CDR3 loop spans 14 amino acids. Germline-derived CDR1 and CDR2 are SGHRS and YFSETQ. V trimming: 1 base; J trimming: 7 bases; junction bases outside the gene matches: 3.

The V and J genes are TRBV2 and TRBJ2-1, with 11 bases fitting TRBD1. This CDR3 contains 15 residues. The germline V gene has CDR1 SNHLY and CDR2 FYNNEI. V dropped 6 bases and J dropped 4; count of bases not matched to a gene: 5. The CDR3 DNA reads TGTGCCAGCAGAGCCGGGACAGGGGGATACAATGAGCAGTTCTTC. Amino acid sequence: CASRAGTGGYNEQFF.

The DNA of the CDR3 is TGTGCCTGGAGTAGGGACAAACATCAGCCCCAGCATTTT. Amino acids: CAWSRDKHQPQHF. The chain carries TRBV30 and TRBJ1-5; perhaps TRBD1 as D (6 bases). Germline CDR1 and CDR2: GTSNPN and SVGIG (reference sequence). The CDR3 is made up of 13 amino acids. V lost 2 bases to trimming and J lost 5 bases, with 10 bases between them.

About this clone itself: The same CDR3 is also encoded by other DNA sequences in this sample. The chain employs TRBV5-1 and TRBJ2-3; no reliable D call. Germline V gene lookup returns CDR1 SGHRS and CDR2 YFSETQ. The length of the CDR3 is 14 residues. The V and J ends lost 0 bases and 0 bases respectively, with 5 bases between them. DNA of the CDR3: TGCGCCAGCAGCTTGGGAGAAAGCACAGATACGCAGTATTTT. This sequence encodes CASSLGESTDTQYF.

The chain carries TRBV2 and TRBJ2-4; 8 bases fit TRBD2. After removal of 4 bases from V and 6 bases from J, the junction contained 8 bases not matched to a gene. The germline gives CDR1 SNHLY, CDR2 FYNNEI. The CDR3 has 15 residues. In nucleotides, the CDR3 is TGTGCCAGCAGTGCTGACTCGGGAGGGATAAACATTCAGTACTTC. Amino acid sequence: CASSADSGGINIQYF.

This clone came up once. The rearrangement links TRBV7-2 to TRBJ1-4; 9 bases match TRBD1. V shed 5 bases, J shed 8 bases, and the junction held 6 bases outside the gene matches. Germline CDR1 reads SGHTA; CDR2 reads FQGNSA. The CDR3 consists of 14 residues. The CDR3, as DNA: TGTGCCAGCAGCATAGGACAGGGGCCGGAAAAACTGTTTTTT. The encoded protein is CASSIGQGPEKLFF.

The CDR3 DNA reads as TGTGCCAGCAGCTCCTCGGGACATCGGGGAACAGATACGCAGTATTTT. This gives the protein CASSSSGHRGTDTQYF. The rearrangement links TRBV7-9 to TRBJ2-3; D is possibly TRBD1 (6 bases). The V end was cut by 4 bases, the J end by 3 bases, with 17 bases between. Looked up from germline, CDR1 is SEHNR and CDR2 is FQNEAQ (reference sequence). The CDR3 has 16 residues.

Note on this clone: This likely stems from a read error, as it lies one base from a far larger clone. Other nucleotide sequences from this sample produce the same CDR3. The V call is TRBV5-5, the J call TRBJ1-1; 7 bases are a match to TRBD1. Germline CDR1 is SGHKS and CDR2 is YYEKEE (reference sequence). The CDR3 has 13 amino acids. J was trimmed by 3 bases and V by 3 bases; bases with no gene match: 2. CDR3 in amino acids: CASSSQGDTEAFF. CDR3 coding DNA: TGTGCCAGCAGCTCTCAGGGGGACACTGAAGCTTTCTTT. Together with reference TRBV5-5 and TRBJ1-1, the CDR3 gives the full variable domain: DAGVTQSPTHLIKTRGQQVTLRCSPISGHKSVSWYQQVLGQGPQFIFQYYEKEERGRGNFPDRFSARQFPNYSSELNVNALLLGDSALYLCASSSQGDTEAFFGQGTRLTVV.

The chain employs TRBV19 and TRBJ1-5, with a tentative D call TRBD1 (6 bases). Trimming stripped 6 bases from V and 3 bases from J, with 12 bases between. The length of the CDR3 is 14 residues. Germline V gives CDR1 LNHDA, CDR2 SQIVND (reference sequence). Written as DNA, the CDR3 is TGTGCCAGTAGGACCGGGACAACCAATCAGCCCCAGCATTTT. Its translation: CASRTGTTNQPQHF. The entire variable domain, with the rest obtained from reference TRBV19 and TRBJ1-5, is as follows: DGGITQSPKYLFRKEGQNVTLSCEQNLNHDAMYWYRQDPGQGLRLIYYSQIVNDFQKGDIAEGYSVSREKKESFPLTVTSAQKNPTAFYLCASRTGTTNQPQHFGDGTRLSIL.

The rearrangement links TRBV7-2 to TRBJ2-1; D perhaps matches TRBD2 (5 bases). The CDR3 is made up of 15 amino acids. Trimming took off 7 bases at V and 0 bases at J, with 13 bases between the two ends. Germline V CDR1 and CDR2: SGHTA, FQGNSA. CDR3 sequence reads: CASTLVAPSYNEQFF. The CDR3 coding sequence is TGTGCCAGCACCCTAGTAGCGCCCTCCTACAATGAGCAGTTCTTC. The full variable domain, rest sourced from reference TRBV7-2 and TRBJ2-1, is GAGVSQSPSNKVTEKGKDVELRCDPISGHTALYWYRQSLGQGLEFLIYFQGNSAPDKSGLPSDRFSAERTGGSVSTLTIQRTQQEDSAVYLCASTLVAPSYNEQFFGPGTRLTVL.